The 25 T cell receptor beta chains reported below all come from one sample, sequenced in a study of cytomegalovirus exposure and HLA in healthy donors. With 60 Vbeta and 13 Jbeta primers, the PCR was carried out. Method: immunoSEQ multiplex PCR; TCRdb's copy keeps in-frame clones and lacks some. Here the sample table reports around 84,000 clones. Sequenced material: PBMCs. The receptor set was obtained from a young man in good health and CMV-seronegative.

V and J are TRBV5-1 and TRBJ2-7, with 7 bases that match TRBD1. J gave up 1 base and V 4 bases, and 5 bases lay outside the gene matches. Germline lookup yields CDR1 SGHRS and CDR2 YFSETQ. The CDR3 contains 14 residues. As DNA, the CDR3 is TGCGCCAGCAGCCCCCGGGACAGATCCTACGAGCAGTACTTC. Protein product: CASSPRDRSYEQYF.

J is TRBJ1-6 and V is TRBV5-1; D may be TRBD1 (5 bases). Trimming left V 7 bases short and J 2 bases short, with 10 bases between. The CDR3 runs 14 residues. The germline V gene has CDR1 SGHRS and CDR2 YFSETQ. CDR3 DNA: TGCGCCAGCGGCCAGGGCACCTATAATTCACCCCTCCACTTT. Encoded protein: CASGQGTYNSPLHF.

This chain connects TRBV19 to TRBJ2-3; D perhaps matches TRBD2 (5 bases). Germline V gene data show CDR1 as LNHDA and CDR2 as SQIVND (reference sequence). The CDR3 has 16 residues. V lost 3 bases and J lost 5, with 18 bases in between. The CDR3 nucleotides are TGTGCCAGTAGTATGTGGCTTCTGGGAGCTGGAGATACGCAGTATTTT. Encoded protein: CASSMWLLGAGDTQYF. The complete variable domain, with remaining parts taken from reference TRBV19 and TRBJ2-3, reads DGGITQSPKYLFRKEGQNVTLSCEQNLNHDAMYWYRQDPGQGLRLIYYSQIVNDFQKGDIAEGYSVSREKKESFPLTVTSAQKNPTAFYLCASSMWLLGAGDTQYFGPGTRLTVL.

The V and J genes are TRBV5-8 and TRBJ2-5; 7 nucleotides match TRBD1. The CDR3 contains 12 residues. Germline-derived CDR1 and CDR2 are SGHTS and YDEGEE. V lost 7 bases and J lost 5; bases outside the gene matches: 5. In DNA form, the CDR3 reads TGTGCCAGCCCCCAGGGACAGGAGACCCAGTACTTC. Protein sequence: CASPQGQETQYF. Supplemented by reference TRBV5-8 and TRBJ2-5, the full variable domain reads EAGVTQSPTHLIKTRGQQATLRCSPISGHTSVYWYQQALGLGLQFLLWYDEGEERNRGNFPPRFSGRQFPNYSSELNVNALELEDSALYLCASPQGQETQYFGPGTRLLVL.

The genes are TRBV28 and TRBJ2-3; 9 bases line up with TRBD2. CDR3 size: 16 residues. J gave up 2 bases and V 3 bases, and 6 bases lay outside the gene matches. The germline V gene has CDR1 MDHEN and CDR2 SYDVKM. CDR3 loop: CASSFLGGGVTDTQYF. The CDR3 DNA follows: TGTGCCAGCAGTTTCCTTGGCGGGGGGGTCACAGATACGCAGTATTTT.

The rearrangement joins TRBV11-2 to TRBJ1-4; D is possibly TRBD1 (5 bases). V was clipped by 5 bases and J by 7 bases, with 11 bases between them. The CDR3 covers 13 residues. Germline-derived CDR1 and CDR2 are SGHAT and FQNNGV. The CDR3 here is CASSQQVREKLFF. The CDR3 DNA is TGTGCCAGCAGCCAACAGGTCCGTGAAAAACTGTTTTTT.

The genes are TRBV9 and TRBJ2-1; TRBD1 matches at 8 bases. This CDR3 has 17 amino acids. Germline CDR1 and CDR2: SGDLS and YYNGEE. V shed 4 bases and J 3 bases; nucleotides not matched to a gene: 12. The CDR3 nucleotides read TGTGCCAGCAGCCCACTATGGACAGGGAAAATCTACAATGAGCAGTTCTTC. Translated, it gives CASSPLWTGKIYNEQFF. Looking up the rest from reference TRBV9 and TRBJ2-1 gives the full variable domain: DSGVTQTPKHLITATGQRVTLRCSPRSGDLSVYWYQQSLDQGLQFLIQYYNGEERAKGNILERFSAQQFPDLHSELNLSSLELGDSALYFCASSPLWTGKIYNEQFFGPGTRLTVL.

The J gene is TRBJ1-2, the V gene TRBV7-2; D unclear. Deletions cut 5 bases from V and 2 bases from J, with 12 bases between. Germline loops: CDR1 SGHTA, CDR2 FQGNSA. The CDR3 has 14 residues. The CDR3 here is CASSHYAGNYGYTF. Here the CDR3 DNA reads TGTGCCAGCAGCCATTACGCGGGCAACTATGGCTACACCTTC.

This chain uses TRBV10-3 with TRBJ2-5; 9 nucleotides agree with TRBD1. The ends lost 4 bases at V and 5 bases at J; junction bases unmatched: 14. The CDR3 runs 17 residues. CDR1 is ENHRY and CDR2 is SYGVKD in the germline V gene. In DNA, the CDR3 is TGTGCCATCAGTGCAGAGGCTGGGACAGGGCCTGTGGAGACCCAGTACTTC. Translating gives CAISAEAGTGPVETQYF.

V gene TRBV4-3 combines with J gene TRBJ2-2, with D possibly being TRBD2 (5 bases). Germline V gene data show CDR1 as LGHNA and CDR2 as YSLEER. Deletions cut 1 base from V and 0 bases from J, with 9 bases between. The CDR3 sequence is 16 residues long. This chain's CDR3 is CASSQGAGANTGELFF. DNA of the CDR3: TGCGCCAGCAGCCAAGGGGCGGGCGCGAACACCGGGGAGCTGTTTTTT.

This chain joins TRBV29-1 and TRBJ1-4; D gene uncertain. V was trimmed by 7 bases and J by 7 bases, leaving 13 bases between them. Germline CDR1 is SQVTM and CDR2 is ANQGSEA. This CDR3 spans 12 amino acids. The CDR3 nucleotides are TGCAGCGCCGGGGAGTACGGTGAAAAACTGTTTTTT. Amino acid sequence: CSAGEYGEKLFF.

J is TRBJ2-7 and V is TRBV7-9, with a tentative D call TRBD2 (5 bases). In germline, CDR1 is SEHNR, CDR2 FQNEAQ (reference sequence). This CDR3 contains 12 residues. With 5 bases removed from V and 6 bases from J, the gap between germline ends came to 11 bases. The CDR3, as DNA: TGTGCCAGCAGCATCGGGGTCGGCGAGCAGTACTTC. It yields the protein CASSIGVGEQYF.

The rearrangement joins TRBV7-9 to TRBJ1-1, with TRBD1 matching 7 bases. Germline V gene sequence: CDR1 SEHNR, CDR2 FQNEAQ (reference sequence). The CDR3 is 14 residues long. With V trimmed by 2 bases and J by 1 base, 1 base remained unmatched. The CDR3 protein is CASSLTGANTEAFF. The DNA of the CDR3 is TGTGCCAGCAGCTTAACAGGGGCGAACACTGAAGCTTTCTTT.

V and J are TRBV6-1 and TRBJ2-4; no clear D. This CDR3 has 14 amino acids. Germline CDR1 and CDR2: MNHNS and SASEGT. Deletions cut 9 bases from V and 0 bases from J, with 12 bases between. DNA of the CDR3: TGTGCCAGAGGAACAGAGCCAGCCAAAAACATTCAGTACTTC. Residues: CARGTEPAKNIQYF.

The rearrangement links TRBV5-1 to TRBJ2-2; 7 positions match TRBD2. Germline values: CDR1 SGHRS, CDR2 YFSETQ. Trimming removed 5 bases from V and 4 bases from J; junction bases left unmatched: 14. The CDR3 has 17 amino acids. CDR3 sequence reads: CASSHSPGLPGTGELFF. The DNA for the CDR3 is TGCGCCAGCAGTCATAGCCCGGGACTACCAGGCACCGGGGAGCTGTTTTTT.

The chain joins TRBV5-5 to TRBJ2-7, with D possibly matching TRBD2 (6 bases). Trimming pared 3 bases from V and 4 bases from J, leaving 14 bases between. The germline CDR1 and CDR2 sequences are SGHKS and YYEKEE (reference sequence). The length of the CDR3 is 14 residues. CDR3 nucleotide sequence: TGTGCCAGCAGCTACCGGGACTTGACGTACGAGCAGTACTTC. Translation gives CASSYRDLTYEQYF.

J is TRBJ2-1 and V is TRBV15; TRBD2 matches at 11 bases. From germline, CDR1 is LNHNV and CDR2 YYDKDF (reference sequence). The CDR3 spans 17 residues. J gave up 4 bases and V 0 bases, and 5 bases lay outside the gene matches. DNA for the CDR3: TGTGCCACCAGCAGAGAGAATAGCGGGGGGGCATACAATGAGCAGTTCTTC. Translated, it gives CATSRENSGGAYNEQFF.

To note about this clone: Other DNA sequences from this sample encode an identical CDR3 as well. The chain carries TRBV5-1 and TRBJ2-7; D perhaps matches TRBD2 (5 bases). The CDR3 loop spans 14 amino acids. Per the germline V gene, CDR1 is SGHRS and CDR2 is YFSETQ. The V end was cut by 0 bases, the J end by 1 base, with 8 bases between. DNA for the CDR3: TGCGCCAGCAGCTTGGCCGGGGATTCCTACGAGCAGTACTTC. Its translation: CASSLAGDSYEQYF.

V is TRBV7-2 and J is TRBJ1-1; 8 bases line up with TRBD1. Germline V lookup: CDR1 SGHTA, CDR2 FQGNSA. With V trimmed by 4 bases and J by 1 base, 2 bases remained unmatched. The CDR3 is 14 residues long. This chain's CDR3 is CASSWDRRNTEAFF. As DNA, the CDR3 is TGTGCCAGCAGCTGGGACAGGCGGAACACTGAAGCTTTCTTT.

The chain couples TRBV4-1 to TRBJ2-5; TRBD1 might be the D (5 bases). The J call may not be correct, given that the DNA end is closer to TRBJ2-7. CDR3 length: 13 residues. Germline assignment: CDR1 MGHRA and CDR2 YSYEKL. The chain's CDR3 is CASSPPRAPEQYF. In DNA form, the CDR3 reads TGCGCCAGCAGCCCCCCCAGGGCTCCCGAGCAGTACTTC.

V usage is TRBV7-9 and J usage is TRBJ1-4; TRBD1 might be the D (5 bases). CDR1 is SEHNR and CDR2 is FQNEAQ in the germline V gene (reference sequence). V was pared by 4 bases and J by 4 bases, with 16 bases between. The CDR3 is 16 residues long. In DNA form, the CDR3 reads TGTGCCAGCAGCTCGGGCATTCGGGGGGGTAATGAAAAACTGTTTTTT. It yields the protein CASSSGIRGGNEKLFF.

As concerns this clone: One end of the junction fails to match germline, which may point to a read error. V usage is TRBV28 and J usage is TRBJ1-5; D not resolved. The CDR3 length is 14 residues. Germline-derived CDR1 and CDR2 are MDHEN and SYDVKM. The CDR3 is CASRLSWRNQPQHF. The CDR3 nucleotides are TGTGCCAGCAGATTATCATGGCGCAATCAGCCCCAGCATTTT. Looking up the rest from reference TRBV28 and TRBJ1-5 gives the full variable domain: DVKVTQSSRYLVKRTGEKVFLECVQDMDHENMFWYRQDPGLGLRLIYFSYDVKMKEKGDIPEGYSVSREKKERFSLILESASTNQTSMYLCASRLSWRNQPQHFGDGTRLSIL.

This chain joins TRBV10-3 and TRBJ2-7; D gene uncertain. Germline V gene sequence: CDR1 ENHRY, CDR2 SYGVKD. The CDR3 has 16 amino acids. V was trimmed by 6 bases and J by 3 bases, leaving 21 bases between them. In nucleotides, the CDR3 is TGTGCCATCAGATCCCAACCAGCGCCGCCTGACTACGAGCAGTACTTC. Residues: CAIRSQPAPPDYEQYF.

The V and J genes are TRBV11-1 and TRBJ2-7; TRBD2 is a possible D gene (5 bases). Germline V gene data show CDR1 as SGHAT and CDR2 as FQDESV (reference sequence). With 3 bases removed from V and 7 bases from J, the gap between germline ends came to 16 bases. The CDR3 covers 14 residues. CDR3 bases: TGTGCCAGCAGCTTCTCCCCCGAGGGTATTGAGCAGTACTTC. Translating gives CASSFSPEGIEQYF.

Here the CDR3 reads CASTLRTGLSYEQYF. The CDR3 DNA is TGTGCCAGCACCCTTAGGACAGGCCTTTCCTACGAGCAGTACTTC. This chain links TRBV7-2 with TRBJ2-7; 7 bases are shared with TRBD1. J lost 1 base, V lost 7 bases, and 10 bases had no gene match. CDR1 and CDR2 (germline): SGHTA, FQGNSA. The CDR3 covers 15 residues. The full variable domain, in which reference TRBV7-2 and TRBJ2-7 provide the parts outside the CDR3, is GAGVSQSPSNKVTEKGKDVELRCDPISGHTALYWYRQSLGQGLEFLIYFQGNSAPDKSGLPSDRFSAERTGGSVSTLTIQRTQQEDSAVYLCASTLRTGLSYEQYFGPGTRLTVT.